This is a list of T cell receptor beta chains from one sample in a study of cytomegalovirus exposure and HLA in healthy donors. Measured with immunoSEQ multiplex PCR; TCRdb has only the in-frame clones, and not every one. The sample lists under 200,000 clones; 65% to 70% were seen once. Sample: PBMCs. Receptors were obtained from a young woman in good health and CMV-seropositive. Both conserved end residues are part of each CDR3. A D gene is named only where the DNA matches it firmly. Not all rows give a size; the values are once, few, many and, for expanded clones, a class.

CDR3 DNA	CDR3 protein	V gene	J gene	clone size	D gene
TGTGCCAGCAGCCCGACAGGATCTAAAGCTTTCTTT	CASSPTGSKAFF	TRBV7-9	TRBJ1-1	-	-
TGCGCCAGCAGCCAAGGACCTCTAGCGGCGATATACAATGAGCAGTTCTTC	CASSQGPLAAIYNEQFF	TRBV4-3	TRBJ2-1	-	TRBD2
TGTGCCAGCAGCCCGGGGGTGCGTGGCTACACCTTC	CASSPGVRGYTF	TRBV25-1	TRBJ1-2	-	-
TGTGCCAGCAGCTTCGCGGGACAGGGGATCCACGAGCAGTACTTC	CASSFAGQGIHEQYF	TRBV5-4	TRBJ2-7	-	TRBD1
TGTGCCAGCAGCTTGACCCGCACAGGGGCCCGCTACGAGCAGTACTTC	CASSLTRTGARYEQYF	TRBV5-5	TRBJ2-7	-	TRBD1
TGCGCCAGCAGCTTGGGTTCCAGGGGTTGGTACGAGCAGTACTTC	CASSLGSRGWYEQYF	TRBV5-1	TRBJ2-7	-	-
TGCGCCAGCAGCCAAGGCAGGGGAATTGAAGGCTACACCTTC	CASSQGRGIEGYTF	TRBV4-1	TRBJ1-2	once	-
TGTGCCAGCAGCTTAGTCGGGCAGGGCTCTGAAGCTTTCTTT	CASSLVGQGSEAFF	TRBV7-8	TRBJ1-1	-	-
TGCGCCAGCAGCCAAGGACTAGTGATGGCAGATACGCAGTATTTT	CASSQGLVMADTQYF	TRBV4-3	TRBJ2-3	few	-
TGCGCCAGCAGCCAGCCGCTATCGACAGGGGGATCGAACACTGAAGCTTTCTTT	CASSQPLSTGGSNTEAFF	TRBV4-1	TRBJ1-1	-	TRBD1
TGTGCCAGCAGTCCCCCTGCTCCCTATTTT	CASSPPAPYF	TRBV27	TRBJ1-4	few	-
TGCAGCGTTGAGGGGACTAGCGGGAGCGATGAGCAGTTCTTC	CSVEGTSGSDEQFF	TRBV29-1	TRBJ2-1	-	TRBD2
TGTGCCAGCAGCTTTGGAGGGACAGGGTCTATGAACACTGAAGCTTTCTTT	CASSFGGTGSMNTEAFF	TRBV13	TRBJ1-1	-	TRBD1